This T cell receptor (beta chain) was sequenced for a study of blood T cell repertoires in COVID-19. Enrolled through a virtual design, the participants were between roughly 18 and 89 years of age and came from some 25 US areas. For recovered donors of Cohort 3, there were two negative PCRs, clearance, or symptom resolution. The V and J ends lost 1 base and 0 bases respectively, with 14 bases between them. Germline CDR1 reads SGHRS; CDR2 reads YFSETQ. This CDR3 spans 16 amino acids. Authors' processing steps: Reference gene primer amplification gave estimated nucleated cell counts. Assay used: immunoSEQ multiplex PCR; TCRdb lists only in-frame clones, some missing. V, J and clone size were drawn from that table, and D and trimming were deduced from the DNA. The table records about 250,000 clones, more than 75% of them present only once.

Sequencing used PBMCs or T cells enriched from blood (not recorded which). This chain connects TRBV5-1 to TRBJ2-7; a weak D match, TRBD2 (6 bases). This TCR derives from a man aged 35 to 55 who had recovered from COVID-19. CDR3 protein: CASSLSFAGSSYEQYF. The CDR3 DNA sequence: TGCGCCAGCAGCTTGTCCTTCGCGGGGAGCTCCTACGAGCAGTACTTC.